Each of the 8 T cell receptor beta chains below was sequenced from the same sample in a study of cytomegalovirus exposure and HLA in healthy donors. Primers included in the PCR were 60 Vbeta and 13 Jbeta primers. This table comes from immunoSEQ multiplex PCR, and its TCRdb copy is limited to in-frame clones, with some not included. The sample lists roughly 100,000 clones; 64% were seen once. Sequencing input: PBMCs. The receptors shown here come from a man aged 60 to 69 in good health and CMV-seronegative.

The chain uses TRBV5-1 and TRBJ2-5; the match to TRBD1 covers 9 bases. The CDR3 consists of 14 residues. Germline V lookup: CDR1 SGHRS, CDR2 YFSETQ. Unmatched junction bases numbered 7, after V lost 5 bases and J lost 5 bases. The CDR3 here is CASSQDRGWETQYF. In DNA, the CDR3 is TGCGCCAGCAGTCAGGACAGGGGATGGGAGACCCAGTACTTC.

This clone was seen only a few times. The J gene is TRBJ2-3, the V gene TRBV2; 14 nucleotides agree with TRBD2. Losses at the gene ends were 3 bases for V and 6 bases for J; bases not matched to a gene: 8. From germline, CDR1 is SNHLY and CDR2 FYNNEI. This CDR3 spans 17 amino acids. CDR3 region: CASSDGTSGSYWDTQYF. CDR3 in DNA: TGTGCCAGCAGTGACGGGACTAGCGGGAGTTATTGGGATACGCAGTATTTT.

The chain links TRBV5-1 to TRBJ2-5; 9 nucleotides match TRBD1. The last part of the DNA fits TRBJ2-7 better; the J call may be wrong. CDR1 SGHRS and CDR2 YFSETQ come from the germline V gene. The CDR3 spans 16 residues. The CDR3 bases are TGCGCCAGCAGCTTGAGTGTGGGGACAGGGACCTACGAGCAGTACTTC. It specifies CASSLSVGTGTYEQYF.

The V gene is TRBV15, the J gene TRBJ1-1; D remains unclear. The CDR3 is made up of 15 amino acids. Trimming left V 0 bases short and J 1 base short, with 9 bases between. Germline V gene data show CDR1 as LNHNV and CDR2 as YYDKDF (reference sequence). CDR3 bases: TGTGCCACCAGCAGAGATCTCACGGGGAACACTGAAGCTTTCTTT. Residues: CATSRDLTGNTEAFF.

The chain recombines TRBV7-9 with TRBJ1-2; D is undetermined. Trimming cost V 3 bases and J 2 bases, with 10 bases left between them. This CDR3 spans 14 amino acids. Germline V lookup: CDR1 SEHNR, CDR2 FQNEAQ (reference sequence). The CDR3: CASSFSTANYGYTF. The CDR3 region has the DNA TGTGCCAGCAGCTTTTCTACAGCCAACTATGGCTACACCTTC.

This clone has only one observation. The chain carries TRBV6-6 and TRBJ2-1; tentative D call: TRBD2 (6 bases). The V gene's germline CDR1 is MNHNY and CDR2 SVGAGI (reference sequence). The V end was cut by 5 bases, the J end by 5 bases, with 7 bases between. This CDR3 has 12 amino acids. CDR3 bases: TGTGCCAGCAGTAGACTAGACAATGAGCAGTTCTTC. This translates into CASSRLDNEQFF.

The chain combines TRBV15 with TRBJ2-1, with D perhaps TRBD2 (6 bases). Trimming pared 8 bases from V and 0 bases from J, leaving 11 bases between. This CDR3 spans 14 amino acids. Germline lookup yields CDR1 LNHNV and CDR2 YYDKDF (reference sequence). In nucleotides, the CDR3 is TGTGCCACCGGGACTTCTTACTCCTACAATGAGCAGTTCTTC. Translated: CATGTSYSYNEQFF.

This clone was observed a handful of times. The CDR3, as DNA: TGTGCCAGCAGCTTAGAGGGGAGCGGGGTCCAAGAGACCCAGTACTTC. It codes for CASSLEGSGVQETQYF. The V call is TRBV11-3, the J call TRBJ2-5; 7 nucleotides align to TRBD2. Germline CDR1 and CDR2: SGHNT and YENEEA. The CDR3 is 16 amino acids. V lost 0 bases and J lost 1; bases outside the gene matches: 5.